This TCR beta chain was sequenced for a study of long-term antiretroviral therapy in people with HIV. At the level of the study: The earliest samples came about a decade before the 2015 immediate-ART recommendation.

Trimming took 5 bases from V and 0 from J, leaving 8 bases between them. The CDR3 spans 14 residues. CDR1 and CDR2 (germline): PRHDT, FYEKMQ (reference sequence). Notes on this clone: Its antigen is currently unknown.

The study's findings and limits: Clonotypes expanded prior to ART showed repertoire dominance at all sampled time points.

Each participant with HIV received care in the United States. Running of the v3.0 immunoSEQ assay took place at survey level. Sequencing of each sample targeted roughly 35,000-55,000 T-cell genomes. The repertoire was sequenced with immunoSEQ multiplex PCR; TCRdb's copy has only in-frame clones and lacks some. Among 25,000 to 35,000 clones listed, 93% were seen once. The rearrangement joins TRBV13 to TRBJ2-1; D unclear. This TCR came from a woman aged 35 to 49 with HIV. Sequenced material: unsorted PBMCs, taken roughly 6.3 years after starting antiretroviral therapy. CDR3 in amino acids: CASSRVSSYNEQFF. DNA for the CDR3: TGTGCCAGCAGCCGAGTTAGCTCCTACAATGAGCAGTTCTTC.